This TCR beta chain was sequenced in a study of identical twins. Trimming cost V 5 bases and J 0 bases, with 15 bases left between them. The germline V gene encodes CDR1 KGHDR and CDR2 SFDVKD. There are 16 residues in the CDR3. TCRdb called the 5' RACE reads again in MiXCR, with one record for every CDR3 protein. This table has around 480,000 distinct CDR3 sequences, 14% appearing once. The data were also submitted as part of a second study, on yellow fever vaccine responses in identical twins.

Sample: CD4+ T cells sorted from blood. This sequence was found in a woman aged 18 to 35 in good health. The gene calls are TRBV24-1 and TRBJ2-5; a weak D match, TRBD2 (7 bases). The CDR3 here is CATSALGGAYQETQYF. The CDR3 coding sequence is TGTGCCACCAGTGCCCTGGGGGGGGCTTACCAAGAGACCCAGTACTTC.